These 12 T cell receptor beta chains originate from one sample sequenced in a study of cytomegalovirus exposure and HLA in healthy donors. 13 Jbeta primers and 60 Vbeta primers were used for the PCR. The repertoire was sequenced with immunoSEQ multiplex PCR; TCRdb's copy has only in-frame clones and lacks some. The data show around 92,000 clones, with around 86% seen just once and more than 3% held by the top ten. The material sequenced was PBMCs. Receptors originate from a female donor in good health and CMV-seropositive.

The rearrangement links TRBV5-1 to TRBJ2-7; 8 bases are shared with TRBD1. V dropped 2 bases and J dropped 6; count of bases not matched to a gene: 13. This CDR3 comprises 16 residues. Germline V gene lookup returns CDR1 SGHRS and CDR2 YFSETQ. CDR3 nucleotide sequence: TGCGCCAGCAGCTTCGCGGCCCCGACAGGGGTAAGCGAGCAGTACTTC. This translates into CASSFAAPTGVSEQYF.

The chain recombines TRBV6-1 with TRBJ1-1, with a weak D call TRBD1 (6 bases). V was cut by 0 bases and J by 4 bases, with 18 bases left in between. Germline loops: CDR1 MNHNS, CDR2 SASEGT. This CDR3 contains 17 residues. DNA for the CDR3: TGTGCCAGCAGTGAAGCCCTCATGCGGGGGGGCGGCACTGAAGCTTTCTTT. It codes for CASSEALMRGGGTEAFF.

The gene calls are TRBV1 and TRBJ1-2; TRBD1, the table's D call, was not compared with the DNA. TRBV1 is a recognized pseudogene. This CDR3 contains 19 residues. The CDR3 nucleotides read TGCACCAGCAGCCAAGACCCCGTCTTAAACAGGGGTGTGGACTATGGCTACACCTTC. This sequence encodes CTSSQDPVLNRGVDYGYTF.

This clone was observed a few times. The J gene is TRBJ2-1, the V gene TRBV6-6, with TRBD1 matching 9 bases. V dropped 7 bases and J dropped 5; count of bases not matched to a gene: 9. The germline CDR1 and CDR2 sequences are MNHNY and SVGAGI (reference sequence). The CDR3 extends over 15 amino acids. CDR3 in amino acids: CASTFIRDRDNEQFF. CDR3 sequence (DNA): TGTGCCAGCACCTTTATCCGGGACAGGGACAATGAGCAGTTCTTC.

V usage is TRBV27 and J usage is TRBJ2-5; the D gene is possibly TRBD2 (5 bases). Germline CDR1 is MNHEY and CDR2 is SMNVEV (reference sequence). This CDR3 is 14 amino acids long. Trimming shortened V by 8 bases and J by 2 bases, and 15 bases separated the two germline ends. The CDR3 DNA reads as TGTGCCAGCGCACGGCAGACGGGGCAAGAGACCCAGTACTTC. Translating gives CASARQTGQETQYF.

The chain uses TRBV6-6 and TRBJ1-1; the D gene is possibly TRBD1 (5 bases). In germline, CDR1 is MNHNY, CDR2 SVGAGI (reference sequence). The CDR3 contains 13 residues. Trimming shortened V by 7 bases and J by 0 bases, and 9 bases separated the two germline ends. Written as DNA, the CDR3 is TGTGCCAGCACACAGGCGCTGAACACTGAAGCTTTCTTT. Its protein is CASTQALNTEAFF.

V gene TRBV6-6 combines with J gene TRBJ2-5; the match to TRBD2 covers 7 bases. The J segment lost 1 base and the V segment lost 0 bases, leaving 5 bases of the junction unmatched. Looked up from germline, CDR1 is MNHNY and CDR2 is SVGAGI (reference sequence). The CDR3 is 16 amino acids. CDR3 bases: TGTGCCAGCAGTTACTCGATCGGGAGGTTCCAAGAGACCCAGTACTTC. Translated, it gives CASSYSIGRFQETQYF.

V gene TRBV18 combines with J gene TRBJ2-1, with TRBD2 identical over 7 bases. The germline V gene has CDR1 KGHSH and CDR2 LQKENI. V lost 0 bases and J lost 4; bases outside the gene matches: 18. The CDR3 has 20 residues. CDR3 protein: CASSPPSLRLAFPEYNEQFF. The DNA for the CDR3 is TGTGCCAGCTCACCACCGTCCCTGCGACTAGCTTTTCCCGAATACAATGAGCAGTTCTTC.

The V gene is TRBV27, the J gene TRBJ2-7; the D gene is possibly TRBD2 (5 bases). In germline, CDR1 is MNHEY, CDR2 SMNVEV (reference sequence). Deletions cut 0 bases from V and 4 bases from J, with 16 bases between. CDR3 length equals 16 residues. The CDR3 DNA reads as TGTGCCAGCAGTTTATCTATCAGCGGTGCTTTATACGAGCAGTACTTC. Translated, it gives CASSLSISGALYEQYF.

The chain joins TRBV13 to TRBJ2-4; 7 bases fit TRBD2. The length of the CDR3 is 16 residues. Germline CDR1 PRHDT, CDR2 FYEKMQ (reference sequence). V dropped 3 bases and J dropped 0; count of bases not matched to a gene: 5. The CDR3 region is CASSLGGSLAKNIQYF. The CDR3 coding sequence is TGTGCCAGCAGCTTGGGAGGGTCTCTAGCCAAAAACATTCAGTACTTC.

Here the CDR3 reads CASSERDRVGETQYF. In DNA, the CDR3 is TGTGCCAGCAGTGAACGCGACAGGGTAGGAGAGACCCAGTACTTC. The chain combines TRBV6-1 with TRBJ2-5; the match to TRBD1 covers 7 bases. Germline values: CDR1 MNHNS, CDR2 SASEGT. V lost 2 bases, J lost 4 bases, and 7 bases stayed unmatched. This CDR3 has 15 residues.

The gene calls are TRBV9 and TRBJ1-1; TRBD1 matches 7 bases. The CDR3 extends over 14 amino acids. V lost 3 bases and J lost 6; bases outside the gene matches: 8. Germline CDR1 SGDLS, CDR2 YYNGEE. The CDR3 nucleotides are TGTGCCAGCAGCGGAGACAGGGCTCGGGCTGAAGCTTTCTTT. It is translated as CASSGDRARAEAFF. Full variable domain (missing parts from reference TRBV9 and TRBJ1-1): DSGVTQTPKHLITATGQRVTLRCSPRSGDLSVYWYQQSLDQGLQFLIQYYNGEERAKGNILERFSAQQFPDLHSELNLSSLELGDSALYFCASSGDRARAEAFFGQGTRLTVV.